This T cell receptor (beta chain) appears in the sequencing data of a study of T cell repertoires in cytomegalovirus infection (dated by TCRdb to between 2018 and 2020). In the study overall: Alongside well-studied HLA-B-restricted epitopes, the peptide stimulations were aimed at recently identified HLA-C-restricted CMV epitopes, whose presentation resists viral immunomodulation. Because public TCR beta signatures pointed to carriage of CMV infection together with the matching HLA type, the HLA type of each donor mattered for the analysis.

CDR1 and CDR2 (SGHTA, FQGNSA) derive from the germline V gene. Here V drops 5 bases and J drops 4 bases, and the junction holds 7 bases not matched to any gene. From the cysteine up to the phenylalanine, the CDR3 has a length of 14 residues. The kept DNA is CDR3 alone, 42 bases in frame from the first base. This clonotype appeared a few times. This clone's antigen is unknown. Base qualities are not recorded, but no much larger clone differs from it by a single base. Here is what the overall study found, with its caveats: Carriers of CMV infection plus the relevant HLA type were discriminated by the cumulative frequency of public TCR beta family members in the study cohort and in an independent roughly 340-donor cohort. In the ex vivo response, HLA-C-restricted CMV-specific TCR beta clonotypes were dominant, and in two of eight donors the single most frequent clonotype came from this HLA-C-restricted group.

The sample's treatment or condition label, decoded: in vitro stimulation with specific CMV peptide epitopes to enrich CMV-specific T cells. Sequencing used an Illumina HiSeq 1500. TCRdb reworked the public reads: Q25 trimming with fastp, MiXCR clone assembly, productive beta chains retained. When rows share a CDR3 protein, they turn into one entry using the most common DNA and genes. This sample holds 90,000 to 110,000 distinct CDR3 sequences; around 30% were observed only once. The ten largest clones add up to about 81% of the sample. The chain is made from TRBV7-2 and TRBJ1-1, with 7 central nucleotides matching TRBD1. The source of this sequence is a human donor in good health (CMV status not recorded). Some clones in this sample may be carry-over from other donors' samples. Material: CD8+ T cells from cultured PBMCs, obtained from culture after CMV antigen stimulation. The CDR3 corresponds to CASSPSPGGTEAFF. The DNA sequence is given as TGTGCCAGCAGCCCCAGCCCAGGGGGCACTGAAGCTTTCTTT.